This TCR beta chain was recorded in a study of T-cell memory formation after mild COVID-19. Study as a whole: There were largely donor-specific TCR clusters. Study findings and constraints: Clones from the second wave (peaking day 37) had unconfirmed SARS-CoV-2 specificity. Clones contracting across day 15 to 85 had a balanced CD4/CD8 profile; later expanding clones leaned CD4+.

This CDR3 is built from 16 residues. CDR1 is MNHEY, CDR2 SVGAGI, per germline. V trimming: 0 bases; J trimming: 1 base; junction bases outside the gene matches: 4. MiXCR, run by TCRdb on the 5' RACE reads, gives a single entry per CDR3 protein. This sample has about 360,000 distinct CDR3 sequences, with around an eighth found just once. This clonotype turned up a few times. Its antigen is as yet unknown. Sequencing was carried out using PBMCs or a T cell subset sorted from them (not recorded which). This TCR was sampled from a man between 18 and 35 years old who had mild COVID-19 (a few samples of this study predate the infection). Cell type and time point are not known. The J gene is TRBJ2-3, the V gene TRBV6-5, with 7 positions matching TRBD1. CDR3 sequence (DNA): TGTGCCAGCAGTTACTCAGGGGGCCAGGGCACAGATACGCAGTATTTT. Protein product: CASSYSGGQGTDTQYF.